The clone carrying this T cell receptor (beta chain) has ten or more counts. Its matching antigen is unknown. This entry comes from a study of T-cell reconstitution after alpha-beta-depleted transplantation in children. General study points: Reported findings indicate that, about two months after transplant, alpha-beta T cells came from several hundred expanded clones, which were derived from non-depleted graft cells. Some patients showed high day-60 TCRbeta diversity, which derived from surviving recipient T cells and thymic progenitors. Fresh T-cell production supplied most of the T-cell counts and diversity seen one year after transplant.

Unique molecular identifiers were used in preparing the TCRbeta library. TCRdb reanalysed the PCR reads using MiXCR and keeps one entry per CDR3 protein. The sample records around 490,000 distinct CDR3 sequences, over 10% being singletons. This CDR3 comprises 13 residues. CDR1 and CDR2 (germline): MDHEN, SYDVKM. V dropped 7 bases and J dropped 2 bases, with 12 bases sitting between them. The sample consisted of PBMCs, mostly from graft donor cells, taken 180 days after TCRalphabeta/CD19-depleted stem cell transplant. The chain joins TRBV28 to TRBJ2-7; TRBD1 might be the D (6 bases). The source is a female patient under 10 years old who had a stem cell transplant for aplastic anemia, so the T cells may come from the graft donor. CDR3 loop: CASTPDRAYEQYF. CDR3 DNA: TGTGCCAGCACCCCGGACAGAGCCTACGAGCAGTACTTC.